The clone carrying this T cell receptor (beta chain) was observed at least ten times. What it binds is unknown. Ahead of any ophthalmopathy symptoms, the blood sample was obtained at the first diagnosis of hyperthyroidism. PBMCs came from less than 11 ml fresh peripheral blood. Amplification of TCR beta CDR3 regions was performed using RNA transcripts as template. HTBI primers were used for first-round RT-PCR of the TCR CDR3. MiXCR was run by TCRdb on the multiplex PCR reads, yielding one entry per CDR3 protein. The table shows 350,000 to 450,000 distinct CDR3 sequences, with about 18% occurring only once. This sample stems from a study of T cells in Graves' hyperthyroidism and ophthalmopathy. Trimming removed 0 bases from V and 6 bases from J, with 8 bases in between. There are 13 residues in the CDR3. Germline V gene data show CDR1 as DFQATT and CDR2 as SNEGSKA (reference sequence). Regarding the study as a whole: Most thyroid-expanded clonotypes above 0.001 were also found in blood.

The rearrangement uses TRBV20-1 and TRBJ2-2, with D perhaps given as TRBD1 or TRBD2 (5 bases each). This TCR was sampled from a young woman with Graves' hyperthyroidism that later progressed to Graves' ophthalmopathy. The specimen was blood. CDR3 amino acids: CSARDVGAGELFF. The CDR3 DNA is TGCAGTGCTAGAGACGTGGGGGCCGGGGAGCTGTTTTTT.